This T cell receptor beta chain was captured by sequencing in a study of T cell clones after liver transplantation. On the study more broadly: TCRbeta sequencing after a pre-transplant mixed lymphocyte reaction identified graft-donor-reactive clones, later tracked in post-transplant blood.

Only in-frame clones appear in the TCRdb table, and some are missing; sequencing was by immunoSEQ multiplex PCR. Of about 21,000 clones in the sample, about 93% were seen once. CD3+CD4+ and CD3+CD8+ cells were FACS-sorted from thawed unstimulated PBMCs. There are 14 residues in the CDR3. Looked up from germline, CDR1 is GTSNPN and CDR2 is SVGIG (reference sequence). V lost 0 bases and J 2 bases, leaving 8 bases between the germline ends. Sequencing was performed on CD8+ T cells from blood, taken around 25 months after liver transplant. The genes are TRBV30 and TRBJ1-5; D unclear. The receptor was derived from a human patient who received a liver transplant. Some T cells could come from the graft donor. The CDR3 nucleotides are TGTGCCTGGAGTGTCGGCCAGGGCAATCAGCCCCAGCATTTT. Its protein product is CAWSVGQGNQPQHF.